This T cell receptor beta chain appears in the sequencing data of a study of cytomegalovirus exposure and HLA in healthy donors. This CDR3 region has 14 residues. Between the trimmed V and J ends, which lost 5 bases and 1 base, there was a span of 14 bases. CDR1 and CDR2 from the germline V gene are GTSNPN and SVGIG (reference sequence). The donors were part of the validation cohort, which consisted of under 150 subjects and was separate from the first cohort of hundreds of subjects. Using immunoSEQ multiplex PCR, the repertoire was profiled, and TCRdb retains in-frame clones only, with some absent. Found here are tens of thousands of clones, 85% to 95% of them singletons; the top ten hold roughly 1.5%. General study results and limits: A subsequent analysis found that TCR clusters from the first cohort also tended to co-occur in the approximately 110 validation repertoires, with around 94% of cluster scores above 0. For most TCR sequences rarity was the rule, although some public TCRs occurred in many donors.

About this clone itself: Its antigen is as yet unknown.

J is TRBJ1-1 and V is TRBV30; maybe TRBD1 (6 bases). The specimen sequenced was PBMCs. This TCR came from a man between 18 and 35 years old in good health and CMV-seropositive. The CDR3 loop is CAWWTNRANTEAFF. The CDR3, as DNA: TGTGCCTGGTGGACCAACAGGGCGAACACTGAAGCTTTCTTT.